This paragraph covers one T cell receptor (beta chain) sequence. Its target is not known. The data derive from a study of cytomegalovirus exposure and HLA in healthy donors. V shed 0 bases and J 7 bases; nucleotides not matched to a gene: 5. Germline values: CDR1 LGHNA, CDR2 YSLEER. The CDR3 has 16 residues. Healthy people donating bone marrow made up the donors. Study-wide findings and caveats: Donor immune exposure was known only as CMV serostatus.

60 Vbeta and 13 Jbeta primers were used in PCR. The table came from immunoSEQ multiplex PCR; TCRdb's copy has only in-frame clones and leaves some out. The data contain tens of thousands of clones, 81% of them singletons. The chain recombines TRBV4-3 with TRBJ2-1; 11 bases map to TRBD2. The sequencing sample was made of PBMCs. This TCR derives from a human donor in good health. CDR3 in amino acids: CASSQDRLAGNNEQFF. The DNA of the CDR3 is TGCGCCAGCAGCCAAGACCGACTAGCGGGAAATAATGAGCAGTTCTTC.